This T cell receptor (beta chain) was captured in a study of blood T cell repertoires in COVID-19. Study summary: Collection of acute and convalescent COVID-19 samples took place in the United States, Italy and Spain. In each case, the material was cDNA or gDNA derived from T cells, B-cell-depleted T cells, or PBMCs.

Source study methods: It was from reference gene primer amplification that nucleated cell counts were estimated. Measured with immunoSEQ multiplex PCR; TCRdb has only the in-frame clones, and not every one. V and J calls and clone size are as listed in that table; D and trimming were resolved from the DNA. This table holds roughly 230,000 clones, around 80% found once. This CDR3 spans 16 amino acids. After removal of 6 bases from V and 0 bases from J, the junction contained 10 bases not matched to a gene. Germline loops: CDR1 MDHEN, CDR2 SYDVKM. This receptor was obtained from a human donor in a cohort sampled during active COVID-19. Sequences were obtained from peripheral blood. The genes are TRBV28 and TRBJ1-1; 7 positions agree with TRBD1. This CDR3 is CASSPGDDRVNTEAFF. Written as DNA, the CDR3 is TGTGCCAGCAGCCCCGGCGACGACAGGGTGAACACTGAAGCTTTCTTT.